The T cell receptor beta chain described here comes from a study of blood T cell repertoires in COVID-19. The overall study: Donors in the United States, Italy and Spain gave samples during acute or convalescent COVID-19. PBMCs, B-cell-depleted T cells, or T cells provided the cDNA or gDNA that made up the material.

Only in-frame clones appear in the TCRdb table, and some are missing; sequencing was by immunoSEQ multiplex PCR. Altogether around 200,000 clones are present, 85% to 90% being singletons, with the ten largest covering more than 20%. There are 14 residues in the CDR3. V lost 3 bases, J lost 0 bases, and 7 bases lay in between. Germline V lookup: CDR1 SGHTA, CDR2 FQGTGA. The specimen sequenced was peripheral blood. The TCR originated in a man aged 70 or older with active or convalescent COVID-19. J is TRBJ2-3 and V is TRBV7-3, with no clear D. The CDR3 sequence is CASSLRPSTDTQYF. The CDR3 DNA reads TGTGCCAGCAGCTTGCGGCCTAGCACAGATACGCAGTATTTT.